Presented here are 10 T cell receptor beta chains from one specimen sequenced in a study of blood T cell repertoires in COVID-19. Produced via immunoSEQ multiplex PCR; TCRdb's table is partial and in-frame only. This table has over 100,000 clones, around 86% appearing once. Sequencing was performed on peripheral blood. These receptors were obtained from a woman aged 55-70 years with active or convalescent COVID-19.

The genes are TRBV9 and TRBJ2-4; D might be TRBD1 (5 bases). CDR3 size: 20 residues. Trimming took 7 bases from V and 0 from J, leaving 29 bases between them. Germline V gives CDR1 SGDLS, CDR2 YYNGEE. CDR3 protein: CASRSTATHLRILAKNIQYF. The CDR3 nucleotides read TGTGCCAGCCGTTCGACAGCTACTCATCTCAGGATCCTAGCCAAAAACATTCAGTACTTC.

The V call is TRBV10-1, the J call TRBJ2-3, with 7 bases aligning to TRBD1. Germline V gene data show CDR1 as WNHNN and CDR2 as SYGVQD (reference sequence). V trimming: 3 bases; J trimming: 3 bases; junction bases outside the gene matches: 6. The CDR3 has 15 residues. CDR3 loop: CASSEGGVLTDTQYF. The DNA for the CDR3 is TGCGCCAGCAGTGAAGGGGGCGTGTTAACAGATACGCAGTATTTT.

This clone is a singleton in its sample. The chain uses TRBV14 and TRBJ1-1; no firm D call. This CDR3 contains 13 residues. Per germline, CDR1 SGHDN and CDR2 FVKESK. Trimming cost V 0 bases and J 2 bases, with 4 bases left between them. This CDR3 reads CASSQDLNTEAFF. CDR3 nucleotide sequence: TGTGCCAGCAGCCAAGATCTAAACACTGAAGCTTTCTTT.

This clone was counted between two and nine times. The chain joins TRBV28 to TRBJ1-6; D possibly corresponds to TRBD1 (5 bases). The ends were cut back, 7 bases at V and 4 bases at J, with 14 bases in the middle. This CDR3 contains 15 residues. Germline V CDR1 and CDR2: MDHEN, SYDVKM. The CDR3: CASTNGGAYNSPLHF. In nucleotides, the CDR3 is TGTGCCAGCACGAATGGAGGGGCGTATAATTCACCCCTCCACTTT.

This clone was detected only once. The chain links TRBV7-8 to TRBJ2-1; the D gene is possibly TRBD1 (5 bases). The CDR3 is 13 residues long. Germline V gene sequence: CDR1 SGHVS, CDR2 FQNEAQ. V was trimmed by 8 bases and J by 5 bases, leaving 13 bases between them. CDR3 DNA: TGTGCCAGCCGACCAGGGTCGAACAATGAGCAGTTCTTC. Protein product: CASRPGSNNEQFF.

The gene calls are TRBV5-6 and TRBJ1-4; D might be TRBD1 (6 bases). Per the germline V gene, CDR1 is SGHDT and CDR2 is YYEEEE. The CDR3 runs to 15 residues. The V end lost 2 bases, the J end lost 8 bases, and 16 bases lay between the germline ends. In DNA, the CDR3 is TGTGCCAGCAGCTTTTACAGGGACGTTGGGGAAAAACTGTTTTTT. Its protein product is CASSFYRDVGEKLFF. The full variable domain, in which reference TRBV5-6 and TRBJ1-4 provide the parts outside the CDR3, is DAGVTQSPTHLIKTRGQQVTLRCSPKSGHDTVSWYQQALGQGPQFIFQYYEEEERQRGNFPDRFSGHQFPNYSSELNVNALLLGDSALYLCASSFYRDVGEKLFFGSGTQLSVL.

The chain is built from TRBV18 and TRBJ1-1; TRBD1 agrees at 7 bases. V lost 1 base to trimming and J lost 5 bases; unmatched junction nucleotides: 4. CDR3 length: 14 amino acids. Germline V gene sequence: CDR1 KGHSH, CDR2 LQKENI. The CDR3 region has the DNA TGTGCCAGCTCACCACTGGACAGGAGAACTGAAGCTTTCTTT. It is translated as CASSPLDRRTEAFF.

The chain recombines TRBV7-9 with TRBJ2-1, with 10 bases that match TRBD2. J was trimmed by 4 bases and V by 4 bases; bases with no gene match: 7. The CDR3 runs 16 residues. In germline, CDR1 is SEHNR, CDR2 FQNEAQ (reference sequence). The CDR3 DNA follows: TGTGCCAGCAGCTCTCCCAAACTAGCGGGATACAATGAGCAGTTCTTC. It encodes CASSSPKLAGYNEQFF.

The CDR3 region has the DNA TGTGCCAGCTCACCCGGGACAGGGGGACAAGAGACCCAGTACTTC. This codes for CASSPGTGGQETQYF. This chain links TRBV18 with TRBJ2-5, with 11 bases lining up with TRBD1. The CDR3 runs 15 residues. V shed 3 bases and J 2 bases; nucleotides not matched to a gene: 2. Germline loops: CDR1 KGHSH, CDR2 LQKENI.

This chain uses TRBV7-2 with TRBJ2-3, with D perhaps matching TRBD1 (5 bases). Trimming removed 2 bases from V and 2 bases from J, with 11 bases in between. Germline V CDR1 and CDR2: SGHTA, FQGNSA. CDR3 length: 15 residues. CDR3 DNA: TGTGCCAGCAGCTTAAAAGGGGCAAACACAGATACGCAGTATTTT. This gives the protein CASSLKGANTDTQYF.